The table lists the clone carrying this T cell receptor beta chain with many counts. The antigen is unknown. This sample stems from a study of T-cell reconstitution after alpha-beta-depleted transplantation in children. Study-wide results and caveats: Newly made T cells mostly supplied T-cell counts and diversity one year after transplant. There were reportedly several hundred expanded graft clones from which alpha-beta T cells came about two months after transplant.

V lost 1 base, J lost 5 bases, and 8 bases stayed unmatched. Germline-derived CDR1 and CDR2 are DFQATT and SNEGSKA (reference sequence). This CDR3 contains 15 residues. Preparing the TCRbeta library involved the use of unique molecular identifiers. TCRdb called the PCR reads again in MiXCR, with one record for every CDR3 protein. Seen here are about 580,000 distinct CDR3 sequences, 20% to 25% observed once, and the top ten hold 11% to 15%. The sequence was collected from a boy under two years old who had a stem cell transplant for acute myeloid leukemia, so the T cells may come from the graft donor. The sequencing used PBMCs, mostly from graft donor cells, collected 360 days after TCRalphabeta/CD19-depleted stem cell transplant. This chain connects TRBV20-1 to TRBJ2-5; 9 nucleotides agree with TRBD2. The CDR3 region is CSARVAGEGWETQYF. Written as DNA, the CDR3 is TGCAGTGCTAGAGTAGCGGGGGAAGGTTGGGAGACCCAGTACTTC.